A selection of T cell receptor beta chains follows, all from one sample in a study of T cells in Graves' hyperthyroidism and ophthalmopathy. Each CDR3 protein is one row after TCRdb ran MiXCR on the multiplex PCR reads. The sample gives around 50,000 distinct CDR3 sequences, approximately 52% of which show up once; over 8% is in the top ten. The specimen sequenced was blood. The receptors were gathered from a woman between 45 and 60 years old with Graves' ophthalmopathy. Each CDR3 is given with its conserved first and last residue.

j_call,v_call,cdr3_aa
TRBJ2-1,TRBV9,CASSRDRYNEQFF
TRBJ2-1,TRBV24-1,CATSDFMTSGSNNEQFF
TRBJ1-2,TRBV5-1,CASSLVGLPSSGNTF
TRBJ1-5,TRBV4-2,CASSHQGNQPQHF
TRBJ2-3,TRBV29-1,CSVESSGGADTQYF
TRBJ2-5,TRBV20-1,CSVRGDRDYLQETQYF
TRBJ2-7,TRBV9,CANSPGRGAYEQYF
TRBJ2-5,TRBV15,CATSKLGKQYF
TRBJ2-7,TRBV13,CASSSVPLVGEQYF
TRBJ2-3,TRBV7-2,CASSPRDRAERDTQYF
TRBJ2-1,TRBV27,CASLPGGSYNEQFF
TRBJ2-3,TRBV7-3,CASSLFRDYNNEQYF
TRBJ1-5,TRBV4-1,CASSQEGSDQPQHF
TRBJ2-2,TRBV5-1,CASSTDPQGGGTGELFF
TRBJ2-7,TRBV5-5,CASSLVLAGTYEQYF
TRBJ1-1,TRBV14,CASSKGTDVTVAFF
TRBJ1-5,TRBV6-1,CASLLGQSNQPQHF
TRBJ2-5,TRBV5-1,CASSSGRGGETQYF
TRBJ2-3,TRBV20-1,CSARDPGVGSYNEQYF
TRBJ2-7,TRBV29-1,CSVSVQGLPYEQYF
TRBJ2-2,TRBV20-1,CSATRDRGVGELFF
TRBJ1-2,TRBV24-1,CATSDYRGGYTF
TRBJ2-1,TRBV2,CASSGSQRSSYNEQFF
TRBJ2-1,TRBV20-1,CSAPGQGNNEQFF
TRBJ2-3,TRBV7-9,CASSKGVGWDTQYF
TRBJ1-2,TRBV6-1,CASSRASDYGYTF